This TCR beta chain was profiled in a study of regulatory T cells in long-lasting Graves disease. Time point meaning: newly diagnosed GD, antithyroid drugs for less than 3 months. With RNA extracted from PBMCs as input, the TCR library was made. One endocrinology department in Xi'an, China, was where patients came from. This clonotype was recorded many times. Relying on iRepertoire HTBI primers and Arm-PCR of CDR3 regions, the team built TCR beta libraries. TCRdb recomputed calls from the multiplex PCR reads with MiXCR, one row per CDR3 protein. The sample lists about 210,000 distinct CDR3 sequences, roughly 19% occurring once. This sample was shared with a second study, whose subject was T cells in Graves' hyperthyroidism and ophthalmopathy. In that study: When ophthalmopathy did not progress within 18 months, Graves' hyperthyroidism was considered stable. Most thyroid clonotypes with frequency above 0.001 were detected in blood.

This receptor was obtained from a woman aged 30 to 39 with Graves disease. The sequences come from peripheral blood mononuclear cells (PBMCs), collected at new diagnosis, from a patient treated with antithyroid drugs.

CDR3 sequence (DNA): TGTGCCAGCAGTTCGGACGTACCGCCGTACGAGCAGTACTTC. Protein product: CASSSDVPPYEQYF. This chain connects TRBV28 to TRBJ2-7, with unresolved D. The length of the CDR3 is 14 residues. CDR1 and CDR2 (germline): MDHEN, SYDVKM. The germline V and J ends were trimmed by 4 bases and 4 bases, with 14 bases remaining between them.